The present T cell receptor beta chain was sequenced within a study of radiotherapy plus CTLA-4 blockade in lung cancer. TCRdb's table, derived via immunoSEQ multiplex PCR, lists solely in-frame clones and lacks some. The table has about 95,000 clones, about 81% seen once. Receiving focal radiation plus CTLA-4 blockade with ipilimumab were patients who had chemo-refractory metastatic non-small-cell lung cancer. A word on this clone: As yet, its antigen is unknown.

Study results and caveats: Among blood TCR repertoires after radiotherapy plus ipilimumab, tumor-derived clones expanded.

This CDR3 has 15 amino acids. CDR1 is SGHTA, CDR2 FQGNSA, per germline. Trimming cost V 6 bases and J 8 bases, with 22 bases left between them. This chain connects TRBV7-2 to TRBJ1-2; D is perhaps TRBD1 (6 bases). The sequencing used peripheral blood, collected from a patient treated with radiotherapy plus ipilimumab. The TCR sequence derives from a human donor with non-small cell lung cancer who had a partial response to radiotherapy plus ipilimumab. The CDR3: CASSSTGTGGRGYTF. The CDR3 coding sequence is TGTGCCAGCAGTTCAACAGGGACGGGAGGCCGGGGCTACACCTTC. The variable domain in full, with the rest retrieved from reference TRBV7-2 and TRBJ1-2, is GAGVSQSPSNKVTEKGKDVELRCDPISGHTALYWYRQSLGQGLEFLIYFQGNSAPDKSGLPSDRFSAERTGGSVSTLTIQRTQQEDSAVYLCASSSTGTGGRGYTFGSGTRLTVV.